This T cell receptor (beta chain) was captured by sequencing in a study of cytomegalovirus exposure and HLA in healthy donors. About the study: A subsequent analysis reported that the roughly 120 validation repertoires were produced on the same platform that had also been used for the 666 first-cohort repertoires. Overall study results and limits: It was reported that the classifier diagnosed cytomegalovirus status with high specificity and sensitivity in both the original and validation cohorts. Cytomegalovirus-associated status was assigned to 150 to 200 TCR beta chains. Subsequent analysis of the approximately 110 validation repertoires found a tendency for first-cohort TCR clusters to co-occur.

Assay used: immunoSEQ multiplex PCR; TCRdb lists only in-frame clones, some missing. Among about 220,000 clones listed, approximately 80% were seen once. Germline assignment: CDR1 GTSNPN and CDR2 SVGIG (reference sequence). V shed 2 bases and J shed 5 bases, with 12 bases lying between them. The CDR3 runs to 13 residues. Points on this clone: As yet, its antigen is unknown.

The sample consisted of PBMCs. This TCR was recovered from a woman in her thirties in good health and CMV-seropositive. This chain uses TRBV30 with TRBJ1-1; D is uncertain. CDR3 sequence reads: CAWSFKGGTEAFF. In nucleotides, the CDR3 is TGTGCCTGGAGTTTCAAGGGAGGTACTGAAGCTTTCTTT.